This TCR beta chain was retrieved from a study of blood T cell repertoires in COVID-19. Overall study context: COVID-19 samples collected from the United States, Italy and Spain covered acute and convalescent phases.

J was trimmed by 4 bases and V by 0 bases; bases with no gene match: 6. The CDR3 sequence is 17 residues long. The germline V gene encodes CDR1 SGHRS and CDR2 YFSETQ. The participants were between about 18 and 89 years old and came from roughly 25 US areas. The assay was immunoSEQ multiplex PCR, and TCRdb's table has in-frame clones only and misses some. The table includes 180,000 or so clones, 65% to 85% detected once. Sequencing input: PBMCs or T cells enriched from blood (not recorded which). The rearrangement joins TRBV5-1 to TRBJ1-4; 10 bases agree with TRBD1. The TCR originated in a woman aged 60-70 years who had recovered from COVID-19. This CDR3 is CASSLDGTGARNEKLFF. CDR3 DNA sequence: TGCGCCAGCAGCTTGGATGGGACAGGGGCCCGTAATGAAAAACTGTTTTTT.